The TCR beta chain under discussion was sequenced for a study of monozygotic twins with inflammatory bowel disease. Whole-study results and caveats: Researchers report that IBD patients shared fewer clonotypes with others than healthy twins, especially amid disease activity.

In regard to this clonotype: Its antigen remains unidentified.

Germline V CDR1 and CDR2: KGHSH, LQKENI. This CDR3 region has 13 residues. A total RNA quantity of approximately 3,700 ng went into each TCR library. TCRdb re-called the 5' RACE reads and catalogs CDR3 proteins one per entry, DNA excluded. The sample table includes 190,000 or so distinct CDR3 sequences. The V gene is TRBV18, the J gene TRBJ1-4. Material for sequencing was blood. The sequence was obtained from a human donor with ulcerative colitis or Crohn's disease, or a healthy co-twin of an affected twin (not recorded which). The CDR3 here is CASSPTKEEKLFF. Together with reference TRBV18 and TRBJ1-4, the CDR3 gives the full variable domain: NAGVMQNPRHLVRRRGQEARLRCSPMKGHSHVYWYRQLPEEGLKFMVYLQKENIIDESGMPKERFSAEFPKEGPSILRIQQVVRGDSAAYFCASSPTKEEKLFFGSGTQLSVL.